Here is one TCR beta chain with its context. Sequencing was performed with immunoSEQ multiplex PCR; in TCRdb, only in-frame clones are kept and a portion is missing. This table has 150,000 to 200,000 clones, more than 65% appearing once. These data are taken from a study of blood T cell repertoires in COVID-19. For the study at large: Whether acute or convalescent, the COVID-19 samples came from the United States, Italy and Spain.

Looked up from germline, CDR1 is SGHDN and CDR2 is FVKESK. This CDR3 is built from 17 residues. Trimming took off 0 bases at V and 3 bases at J, with 12 bases between the two ends. The TCR was taken from a man between 50 and 59 years old who had recovered from COVID-19. The sample was PBMCs or T cells enriched from blood (not recorded which). V is TRBV14 and J is TRBJ1-6; the D is unclear. This chain's CDR3 is CASSQDSVLSYNSPLHF. The CDR3 region has the DNA TGTGCCAGCAGCCAAGACTCCGTTCTTAGCTATAATTCACCCCTCCACTTT.